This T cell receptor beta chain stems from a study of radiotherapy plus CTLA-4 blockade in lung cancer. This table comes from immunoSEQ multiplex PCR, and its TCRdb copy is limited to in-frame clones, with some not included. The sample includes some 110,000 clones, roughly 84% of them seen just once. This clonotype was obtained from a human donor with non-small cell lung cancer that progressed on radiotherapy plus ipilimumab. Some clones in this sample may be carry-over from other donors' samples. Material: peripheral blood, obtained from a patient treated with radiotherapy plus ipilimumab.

The CDR3, as DNA: TGTGCCAGCCGACCGGGACTAGCGGGTTACGAGCAGTACTTC. This codes for CASRPGLAGYEQYF. The chain joins TRBV19 to TRBJ2-7; 12 bases agree with TRBD2. The CDR3 sequence is 14 residues long. Germline V CDR1 and CDR2: LNHDA, SQIVND (reference sequence). Trimming cost V 9 bases and J 4 bases; bases outside gene matches: 7.